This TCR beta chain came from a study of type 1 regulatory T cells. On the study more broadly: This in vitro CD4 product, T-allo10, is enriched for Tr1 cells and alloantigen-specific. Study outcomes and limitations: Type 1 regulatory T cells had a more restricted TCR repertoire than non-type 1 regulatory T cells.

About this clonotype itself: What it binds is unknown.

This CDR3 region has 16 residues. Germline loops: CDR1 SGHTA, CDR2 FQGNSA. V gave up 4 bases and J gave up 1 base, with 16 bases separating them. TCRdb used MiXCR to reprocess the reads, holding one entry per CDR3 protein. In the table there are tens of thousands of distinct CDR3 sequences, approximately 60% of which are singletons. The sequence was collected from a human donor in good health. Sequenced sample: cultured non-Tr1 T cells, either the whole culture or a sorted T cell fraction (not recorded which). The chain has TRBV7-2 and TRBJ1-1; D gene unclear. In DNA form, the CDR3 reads TGTGCCAGCAGCTCGGCTGCAGGAGCCACGAACACTGAAGCTTTCTTT. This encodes CASSSAAGATNTEAFF.